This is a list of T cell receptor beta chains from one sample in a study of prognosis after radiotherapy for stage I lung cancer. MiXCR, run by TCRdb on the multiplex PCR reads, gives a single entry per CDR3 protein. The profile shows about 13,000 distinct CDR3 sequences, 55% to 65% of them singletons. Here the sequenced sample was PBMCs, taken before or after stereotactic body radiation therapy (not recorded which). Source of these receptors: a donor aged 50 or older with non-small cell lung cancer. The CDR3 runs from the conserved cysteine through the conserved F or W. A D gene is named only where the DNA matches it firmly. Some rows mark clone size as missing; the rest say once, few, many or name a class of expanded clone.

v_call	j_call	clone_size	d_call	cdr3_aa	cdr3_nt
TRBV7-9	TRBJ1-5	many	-	CASSPRGSSNQPQHF	TGTGCCAGCAGCCCGAGGGGTTCCTCCAATCAGCCCCAGCATTTT
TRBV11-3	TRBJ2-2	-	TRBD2	CASSLYWTSGGQPNTGELFF	TGTGCCAGCAGCCTGTACTGGACTAGCGGGGGGCAACCGAACACCGGGGAGCTGTTTTTT
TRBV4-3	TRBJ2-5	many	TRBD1	CASSQDPGQGGETQYF	TGCGCCAGCAGCCAAGATCCGGGACAGGGGGGGGAGACCCAGTACTTC
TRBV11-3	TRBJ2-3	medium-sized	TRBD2	CASSPIREDTDTQYF	TGTGCCAGCAGCCCGATACGGGAGGACACAGATACGCAGTATTTT
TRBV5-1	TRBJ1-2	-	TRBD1	CASSLGGTGSGYTF	TGCGCCAGCAGCTTGGGGGGGACAGGGTCTGGCTACACCTTC
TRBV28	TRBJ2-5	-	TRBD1	CASSRPTGITETQYF	TGTGCCAGCAGTCGCCCGACAGGGATTACAGAGACCCAGTACTTC
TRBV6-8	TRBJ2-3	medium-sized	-	CASSYSILQSLTDTQYF	TGTGCCAGCAGTTACTCGATTTTACAGTCGCTCACAGATACGCAGTATTTT
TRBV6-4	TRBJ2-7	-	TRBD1	CASSSEDRFYEQYF	TGTGCCAGCAGTTCCGAGGACAGGTTCTACGAGCAGTACTTC
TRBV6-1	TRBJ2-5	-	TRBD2	CAISFGLAGCRQETQYF	TGTGCCATCAGTTTCGGACTAGCGGGATGTCGCCAAGAGACCCAGTACTTC
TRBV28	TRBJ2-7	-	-	CASSLRRSEQYF	TGTGCCAGCAGTCTGCGACGGAGCGAGCAGTACTTC
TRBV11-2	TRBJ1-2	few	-	CASSLQGNGYTF	TGTGCCAGCAGCTTACAGGGGAACGGCTACACCTTC
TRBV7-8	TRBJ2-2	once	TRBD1	CASSLVLRQGITGELFF	TGTGCCAGCAGCTTAGTGCTGAGACAGGGAATCACCGGGGAGCTGTTTTTT
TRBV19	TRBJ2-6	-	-	CASSIQGSGANVLTF	TGTGCCAGTAGTATCCAGGGTTCTGGGGCCAACGTCCTGACTTTC
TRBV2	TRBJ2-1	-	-	CASSAPRAPPPNEQFF	TGTGCCAGCAGCGCACCTAGGGCTCCCCCACCAAATGAGCAGTTCTTC
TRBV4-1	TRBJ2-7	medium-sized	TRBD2	CASSQGTSGAYEQYF	TGCGCCAGCAGCCAAGGGACTAGCGGGGCCTACGAGCAGTACTTC
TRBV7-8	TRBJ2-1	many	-	CASSLGRYNEQFF	TGTGCCAGCAGCCTGGGACGGTACAATGAGCAGTTCTTC
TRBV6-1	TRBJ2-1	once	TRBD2	CASSREGVTSLRSYNEQFF	TGTGCCAGCAGTCGGGAGGGGGTCACCTCACTAAGGAGTTACAATGAGCAGTTCTTC
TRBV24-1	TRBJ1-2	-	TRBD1	CATSDSWDSRSYGYTF	TGTGCCACCAGTGATTCTTGGGACAGTCGCTCCTATGGCTACACCTTC
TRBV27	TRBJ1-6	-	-	CASSLFWGNSPLHF	TGTGCCAGCAGTTTATTCTGGGGGAATTCACCCCTCCACTTT
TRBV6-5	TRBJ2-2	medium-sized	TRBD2	CASSYSSGRAGSRELFF	TGTGCCAGCAGTTACTCGAGCGGGAGGGCCGGCAGTAGGGAGCTGTTTTTT
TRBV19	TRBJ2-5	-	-	CASTRGGDPQETQYF	TGTGCCAGTACCCGAGGCGGGGACCCTCAAGAGACCCAGTACTTC
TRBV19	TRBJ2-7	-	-	CASSVAGCACYEQYF	TGTGCCAGTAGTGTCGCAGGGTGCGCGTGTTACGAGCAGTACTTC
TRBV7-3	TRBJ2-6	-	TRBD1	CASSSGTGPSGGANVLTF	TGTGCCAGCAGCTCAGGGACAGGGCCTTCGGGAGGGGCCAACGTCCTGACTTTC
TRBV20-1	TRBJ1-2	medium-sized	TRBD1	CSASGTASSGYTF	TGCAGTGCTTCCGGGACAGCTTCTTCTGGCTACACCTTC
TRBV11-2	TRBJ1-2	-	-	CASSLGAVIYGYTF	TGTGCCAGCAGCTTAGGGGCAGTAATCTATGGCTACACCTTC
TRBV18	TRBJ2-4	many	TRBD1	CASSPSGQGTKNIQYF	TGTGCCAGCTCACCTTCGGGACAGGGAACCAAAAACATTCAGTACTTC
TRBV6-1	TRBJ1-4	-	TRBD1	CASSEDTGGNEKLFF	TGTGCCAGCAGTGAAGACACAGGGGGAAATGAAAAACTGTTTTTT
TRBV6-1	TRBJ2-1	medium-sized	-	CASSSGIGSEQFF	TGTGCCAGCAGCTCGGGGATCGGGAGTGAGCAGTTCTTC
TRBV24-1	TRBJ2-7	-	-	CAAGKRYEQHF	TGTGCCGCCGGCAAAAGGTACGAGCAGCACTTC
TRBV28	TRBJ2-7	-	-	CAIISPPEQYF	TGTGCCATCATTTCCCCCCCCGAGCAGTACTTC
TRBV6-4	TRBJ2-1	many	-	CASSKGFKGGNEQFF	TGTGCCAGCAGTAAAGGGTTCAAAGGGGGCAATGAGCAGTTCTTC
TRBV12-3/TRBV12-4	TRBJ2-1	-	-	CASSLVQSLDDHFF	TGTGCCAGCAGTTTAGTACAAAGCCTGGATGATCATTTCTTC
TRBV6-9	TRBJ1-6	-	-	CASSYDSPGANSPLHF	TGTGCCAGCAGTTATGACTCCCCGGGGGCAAATTCACCCCTCCACTTT
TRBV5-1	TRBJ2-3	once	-	CASSPPGTGRTDTQYF	TGCGCCAGCAGCCCACCCGGGACGGGCAGAACAGATACGCAGTATTTT
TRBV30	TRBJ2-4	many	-	CAWSSGIAKNIQYF	TGTGCCTGGAGCAGCGGAATAGCCAAAAACATTCAGTACTTC
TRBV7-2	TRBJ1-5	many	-	CATQEYSNQPQHF	TGTGCCACGCAGGAGTATAGCAATCAGCCCCAGCATTTT
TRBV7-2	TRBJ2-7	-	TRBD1	CASSQRGLVSSYEHYF	TGTGCCAGCAGCCAGAGGGGGCTAGTGTCTTCCTACGAGCATTACTTC